Described below is a single T cell receptor beta chain sequence and its context. The data were taken from a study of blood T cell repertoires in COVID-19. Donors of Cohort 3 who recovered were those that had two negative PCRs, clearance, or symptom resolution. Clones were sequenced by immunoSEQ multiplex PCR, and TCRdb holds only the in-frame ones, with some missing. The sample has around 450,000 clones, roughly 91% seen once. Germline trimming cut 1 base from V and 0 bases from J; bases unmatched to any gene: 8. Looked up from germline, CDR1 is SGHDN and CDR2 is FVKESK. The CDR3 is made up of 18 amino acids.

The specimen was PBMCs or T cells enriched from blood (not recorded which). This TCR derives from a man aged 18 to 30 who had recovered from COVID-19. V is TRBV14 and J is TRBJ1-4; 7 positions match TRBD1. The CDR3 protein is CASSQVAGTAATNEKLFF. The CDR3 bases are TGTGCCAGCAGCCAAGTGGCAGGGACAGCTGCAACTAATGAAAAACTGTTTTTT.